The 21 T cell receptor beta chains below come from one sample, sequenced in a study of blood T cell repertoires in COVID-19. Profiling relied on immunoSEQ multiplex PCR, and the TCRdb table lists in-frame clones only, not all of them. The sample yields approximately 200,000 clones, 65% to 90% seen once. Sequenced material: PBMCs or T cells enriched from blood (not recorded which). The receptors stem from a man aged 40-50 years who had recovered from COVID-19.

The gene calls are TRBV11-2 and TRBJ2-3; D gene ambiguous. The germline V and J ends were trimmed by 1 base and 2 bases, with 13 bases remaining between them. This CDR3 is built from 16 residues. Germline-derived CDR1 and CDR2 are SGHAT and FQNNGV. CDR3 in DNA: TGTGCCAGCAGCTTAGGTCGAGACTCCTCCACAGATACGCAGTATTTT. It is translated as CASSLGRDSSTDTQYF.

This clone was detected only once. In nucleotides, the CDR3 is TGTGCCAGTACACCTTCGGGGTCAGATACGCAGTATTTT. Protein: CASTPSGSDTQYF. The chain recombines TRBV19 with TRBJ2-3; maybe TRBD2 (5 bases). Germline loops: CDR1 LNHDA, CDR2 SQIVND (reference sequence). With 7 bases removed from V and 4 bases from J, the gap between germline ends came to 12 bases. The CDR3 runs 13 residues.

The V gene is TRBV2, the J gene TRBJ1-1; D is uncertain. CDR3 length: 13 residues. Germline CDR1 is SNHLY and CDR2 is FYNNEI. Trimming left V 6 bases short and J 6 bases short, with 14 bases between. The CDR3 here is CASSGLDLSEAFF. The CDR3 DNA follows: TGTGCCAGCAGCGGCCTAGATCTGTCTGAAGCTTTCTTT.

This rearrangement joins TRBV2 to TRBJ2-1; TRBD2 matches at 11 bases. CDR1 and CDR2 (germline): SNHLY, FYNNEI. The CDR3 spans 14 residues. The trim removed 9 bases at V and 3 bases at J, leaving 4 bases unmatched. The CDR3 region is CASKGLAGYNEQFF. CDR3 coding DNA: TGTGCCAGTAAAGGACTAGCGGGCTACAATGAGCAGTTCTTC.

This chain links TRBV19 with TRBJ1-6; the D is unclear. V gave up 7 bases and J gave up 4 bases, with 8 bases separating them. This CDR3 has 13 amino acids. Germline CDR1 reads LNHDA; CDR2 reads SQIVND (reference sequence). The CDR3 sequence: CASTVRYNSPLHF. In DNA, the CDR3 is TGTGCCAGTACTGTTCGTTATAATTCACCCCTCCACTTT. Full variable domain (remainder filled in from reference TRBV19 and TRBJ1-6): DGGITQSPKYLFRKEGQNVTLSCEQNLNHDAMYWYRQDPGQGLRLIYYSQIVNDFQKGDIAEGYSVSREKKESFPLTVTSAQKNPTAFYLCASTVRYNSPLHFGNGTRLTVT.

CDR3 sequence reads: CASSFGAGYNEQFF. The CDR3 DNA is TGTGCCAGCAGCTTCGGCGCAGGGTACAATGAGCAGTTCTTC. This chain connects TRBV7-2 to TRBJ2-1; possibly TRBD1 for D (5 bases). The V and J ends lost 3 bases and 4 bases respectively, with 10 bases between them. Germline V gene sequence: CDR1 SGHTA, CDR2 FQGNSA. The CDR3 is 14 residues long. Full variable domain (outside the CDR3, taken from reference TRBV7-2 and TRBJ2-1): GAGVSQSPSNKVTEKGKDVELRCDPISGHTALYWYRQSLGQGLEFLIYFQGNSAPDKSGLPSDRFSAERTGGSVSTLTIQRTQQEDSAVYLCASSFGAGYNEQFFGPGTRLTVL.

The chain has TRBV29-1 and TRBJ2-5, with TRBD2 matching 9 bases. The ends lost 4 bases at V and 0 bases at J; junction bases unmatched: 6. Per germline, CDR1 SQVTM and CDR2 ANQGSEA. There are 15 residues in the CDR3. CDR3 amino acids: CSVVVLAGYQETQYF. Here the CDR3 DNA reads TGCAGCGTTGTGGTCCTAGCGGGGTACCAAGAGACCCAGTACTTC.

This chain links TRBV5-6 with TRBJ1-5; unclear D gene. Germline V gene data show CDR1 as SGHDT and CDR2 as YYEEEE. There are 13 residues in the CDR3. Trimming removed 3 bases at V and 4 bases at J, with 8 bases between. The CDR3 DNA sequence: TGTGCCAGCAGCTCCGGGGTTAATCAGCCCCAGCATTTT. Translation gives CASSSGVNQPQHF.

V and J are TRBV7-2 and TRBJ1-2; no firm D call. Looked up from germline, CDR1 is SGHTA and CDR2 is FQGNSA. This CDR3 is 13 amino acids long. The V and J ends lost 3 bases and 8 bases respectively, with 13 bases between them. For the CDR3, the DNA is TGTGCCAGCAGCTTGCTTGAGGGTCACGGCTACACCTTC. As protein: CASSLLEGHGYTF.

This chain links TRBV9 with TRBJ2-2; 9 positions match TRBD2. Germline V CDR1 and CDR2: SGDLS, YYNGEE. This CDR3 has 16 amino acids. The V and J ends lost 0 bases and 5 bases, in that order; junction bases with no gene match: 5. In DNA form, the CDR3 reads TGTGCCAGCAGCGTAGAGGGTAGCGGGAGAACCGGGGAGCTGTTTTTT. It yields the protein CASSVEGSGRTGELFF.

V usage is TRBV7-2 and J usage is TRBJ2-1; 8 bases are shared with TRBD1. The V gene end was trimmed by 6 bases and the J gene end by 7 bases; junction bases not matched to a gene: 8. This CDR3 contains 14 residues. Germline lookup yields CDR1 SGHTA and CDR2 FQGNSA. CDR3 bases: TGTGCCAGCAGGCCAGGGGGCGGCAGAAATGAGCAGTTCTTC. This gives the protein CASRPGGGRNEQFF.

V and J are TRBV9 and TRBJ1-6; the D is unclear. Trimming left V 5 bases short and J 7 bases short, with 19 bases between. CDR3 size: 16 residues. CDR1 and CDR2 from the germline V gene are SGDLS and YYNGEE. The CDR3, as DNA: TGTGCCAGCAGTGCTACCGGGATCAGAACGAATTCACCCCTCCACTTT. Its translation is CASSATGIRTNSPLHF.

This chain uses TRBV19 with TRBJ2-2; possibly TRBD1 for D (6 bases). Germline values: CDR1 LNHDA, CDR2 SQIVND (reference sequence). The CDR3 is made up of 15 amino acids. Trimming pared 5 bases from V and 4 bases from J, leaving 14 bases between. The CDR3 sequence: CASSRLTGPTGELFF. CDR3 in DNA: TGTGCCAGTAGTCGTTTGACAGGCCCCACCGGGGAGCTGTTTTTT.

The rearrangement links TRBV4-1 to TRBJ2-7; D is perhaps TRBD1 (5 bases). The germline V gene has CDR1 MGHRA and CDR2 YSYEKL. Trimming left V 1 base short and J 3 bases short, with 13 bases between. This CDR3 contains 15 residues. The CDR3: CASSQVSGQDYEQYF. CDR3 coding DNA: TGCGCCAGCAGCCAAGTATCAGGACAAGACTACGAGCAGTACTTC.

This chain joins TRBV2 and TRBJ2-7; 9 positions match TRBD2. The CDR3 length is 15 residues. V shed 4 bases, J shed 0 bases, and the junction held 4 bases outside the gene matches. The V gene's germline CDR1 is SNHLY and CDR2 FYNNEI. The CDR3 reads CASSGLAESSYEQYV. The CDR3 bases are TGTGCCAGCAGTGGACTAGCGGAAAGCTCCTACGAGCAGTACGTC.

Here the CDR3 reads CASRQGVEDYGYTF. The CDR3 nucleotides are TGCGCCAGCAGGCAGGGGGTCGAGGACTATGGCTACACCTTC. The chain joins TRBV5-1 to TRBJ1-2; TRBD1 matches at 7 bases. The length of the CDR3 is 14 residues. J was trimmed by 3 bases and V by 5 bases; bases with no gene match: 7. Germline-derived CDR1 and CDR2 are SGHRS and YFSETQ.

The CDR3 nucleotides read TGCGCCAGCAGCTTGGGTCCTAACAGGGCCTATGGCTACACCTTC. It specifies CASSLGPNRAYGYTF. The rearrangement links TRBV5-1 to TRBJ1-2; D is perhaps TRBD1 (6 bases). The length of the CDR3 is 15 residues. The V gene lost 0 bases and the J gene lost 4 bases, with 13 bases spanning the gap. In germline, CDR1 is SGHRS, CDR2 YFSETQ.

The chain is built from TRBV2 and TRBJ1-4; 8 nucleotides align to TRBD1. Looked up from germline, CDR1 is SNHLY and CDR2 is FYNNEI. The trim removed 6 bases at V and 8 bases at J, leaving 8 bases unmatched. This CDR3 region has 14 residues. The CDR3 is CASSADRGREKLFF. The CDR3 bases are TGTGCCAGCAGCGCCGACAGGGGAAGGGAAAAACTGTTTTTT. The full variable domain, in which reference TRBV2 and TRBJ1-4 provide the parts outside the CDR3, is EPEVTQTPSHQVTQMGQEVILRCVPISNHLYFYWYRQILGQKVEFLVSFYNNEISEKSEIFDDQFSVERPDGSNFTLKIRSTKLEDSAMYFCASSADRGREKLFFGSGTQLSVL.

This chain uses TRBV18 with TRBJ1-2, with D possibly TRBD1 on 6 matching bases. Trimming removed 4 bases at V and 6 bases at J, with 12 bases between. Germline assignment: CDR1 KGHSH and CDR2 LQKENI. The CDR3 runs 13 residues. As DNA, the CDR3 is TGTGCCAGCTCACTCACTAGACAGGATGGCTACACCTTC. Protein product: CASSLTRQDGYTF.

The rearrangement uses TRBV10-3 and TRBJ1-1; a possible D gene is TRBD1 (6 bases). Trimming cost V 5 bases and J 3 bases, with 16 bases left between them. This CDR3 is 15 amino acids long. The V gene's germline CDR1 is ENHRY and CDR2 SYGVKD. The CDR3 is CAISPDSPLYTEAFF. CDR3 bases: TGTGCCATCAGTCCGGACAGTCCCCTTTACACTGAAGCTTTCTTT.

CDR3 amino acids: CASSPTSGIYNEQFF. CDR3 sequence (DNA): TGTGCCAGCAGCCCTACTAGCGGGATTTACAATGAGCAGTTCTTC. This chain joins TRBV14 and TRBJ2-1, with TRBD2 matching over 10 bases. This CDR3 contains 15 residues. Germline lookup yields CDR1 SGHDN and CDR2 FVKESK. The J segment lost 4 bases and the V segment lost 4 bases, leaving 4 bases of the junction unmatched.